This T cell receptor beta chain was profiled in a study of blood T cell repertoires in COVID-19. On the study more broadly: T cells, B-cell-depleted T cells, or PBMCs provided the cDNA or gDNA that served as material.

In the authors' workflow: Reference gene primer amplification in the assay estimated nucleated cell counts. Measured with immunoSEQ multiplex PCR; TCRdb has only the in-frame clones, and not every one. The DNA gave D and trimming, while V, J and clone size come from that table. The table lists around 140,000 clones, more than 75% of them singletons. Only one count was recorded for this clone. Germline CDR1 and CDR2: MNHEY and SVGAGI. Trimming stripped 0 bases from V and 3 bases from J, with 15 bases between. There are 16 residues in the CDR3. This TCR was recovered from a human donor with acute or convalescent COVID-19. The donor label of this sample is uncertain. This sequence joins TRBV6-5 and TRBJ2-7; D unresolved. Sequenced input: peripheral blood. The CDR3 protein is CASSYSWVSPGYEQYF. CDR3 in DNA: TGTGCCAGCAGTTACTCATGGGTCTCCCCGGGCTACGAGCAGTACTTC.